The sequence of this T cell receptor beta chain was determined in a study of identical twins. Germline values: CDR1 ENHRY, CDR2 SYGVKD. The CDR3 is made up of 15 amino acids. V shed 0 bases and J shed 2 bases, with 11 bases lying between them. Overall study results and limits: For zero-insertion analyses, partial confounding could come from invariant MAIT and iNKT cells. The study found that models underestimated out-of-frame TCR alpha sharing in monozygotic twins.

Notes on this clonotype: Its specificity is unknown.

Template switching added a universal primer site, and cDNA bore unique molecular identifiers. In TCRdb, the 5' RACE reads were re-called with MiXCR into one record per CDR3 protein. The data show around 250,000 distinct CDR3 sequences, with approximately 8.3% seen just once and around 3% held by the top ten. The sample was also reused in another study, on yellow fever vaccine responses in identical twins. That paper notes: Reportedly, twins showed a vaccine T cell response that looked partly convergent and partly personalized.

This chain connects TRBV10-3 to TRBJ2-7; D is unclear. The sample consisted of CD8+ T cells sorted from blood. The sequence derives from a young woman in good health. The CDR3 loop is CAISESKQPPYEQYF. In nucleotides, the CDR3 is TGTGCCATCAGTGAGTCAAAACAGCCCCCCTACGAGCAGTACTTC.